This T cell receptor (beta chain) was obtained from a study of graft-versus-host responses after intestinal transplantation. As for the study in general: Transplants given to recipients were multivisceral, liver-intestinal, or isolated intestinal.

The table lists this clone with a count of one. Its antigen remains unidentified. Libraries were prepared by immunoSEQ multiplex PCR; TCRdb keeps only in-frame clonotypes and omits some of them. This repertoire shows tens of thousands of clones, roughly 92% found once; its top ten account for 6.5% to 8%. General observations from the study: GvH clones surfaced in recipient marrow, some emerging earlier in ileum or blood. Allografts of patients with graft-donor T cell macrochimerism showed high graft-versus-host to host-versus-graft clone ratios. Early HvG declines after transplant were associated with peak circulating GvH clone levels.

This sequence originates from a human patient who received an intestinal transplant, so some T cells may come from the graft donor. The specimen was bone marrow, collected approximately 700 days after intestinal transplantation.

Written as DNA, the CDR3 is TGTGCCAGCAGCGTAGATAGCAGACGAACAGATACGCAGTATTTT. Amino acid sequence: CASSVDSRRTDTQYF. The chain uses TRBV9 and TRBJ2-3; no definite D call. V was shortened by 0 bases and J by 3 bases, with 11 bases between the two germline ends. Germline V gene lookup returns CDR1 SGDLS and CDR2 YYNGEE. The CDR3 is 15 residues long.